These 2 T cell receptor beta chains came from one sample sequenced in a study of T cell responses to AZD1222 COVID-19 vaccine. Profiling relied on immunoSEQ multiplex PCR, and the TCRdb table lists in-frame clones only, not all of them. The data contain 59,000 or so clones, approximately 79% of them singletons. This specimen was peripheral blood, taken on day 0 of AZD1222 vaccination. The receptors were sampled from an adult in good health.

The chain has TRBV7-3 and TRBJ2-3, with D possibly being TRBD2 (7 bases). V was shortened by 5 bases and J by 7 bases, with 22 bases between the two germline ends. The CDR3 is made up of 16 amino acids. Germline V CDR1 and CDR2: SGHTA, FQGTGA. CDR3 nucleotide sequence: TGTGCCAGCAGCCCTATCCAGAACCGGGGGGCACATACGCAGTATTTT. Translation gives CASSPIQNRGAHTQYF.

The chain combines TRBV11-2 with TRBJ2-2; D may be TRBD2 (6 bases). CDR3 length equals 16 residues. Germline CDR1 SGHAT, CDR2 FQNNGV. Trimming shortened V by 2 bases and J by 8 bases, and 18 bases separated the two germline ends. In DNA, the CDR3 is TGTGCCAGCAGCTTAAGGGTCTCTCTGGGGGGTGGGGAGCTGTTTTTT. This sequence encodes CASSLRVSLGGGELFF.